This TCR beta chain derives from a study of regulatory T cells in long-lasting Graves disease. CDR3 regions were amplified by Arm-PCR using iRepertoire HTBI primers to build TCR beta libraries. MiXCR, applied by TCRdb to the multiplex PCR reads, yields one record per CDR3 protein. The sample lists approximately 400,000 distinct CDR3 sequences, less than 25% seen once, with about a fifth in the top ten. Time point denoted: persistent/refractory GD, antithyroid drugs over 5 years with positive TRAb. After RNA was extracted from PBMCs, the TCR library was made from it. Germline V lookup: CDR1 LGHNA, CDR2 YSLEER. The V end lost 0 bases, the J end lost 6 bases, and 18 bases lay between the germline ends. The CDR3 has 17 residues. This clonotype was detected a few times.

The receptor was isolated from a female donor with Graves disease. V is TRBV4-3 and J is TRBJ1-5; unclear D gene. The input for sequencing was peripheral blood mononuclear cells (PBMCs), taken when the disease was refractory, from a patient treated with antithyroid drugs. CDR3 nucleotide sequence: TGCGCCAGCAGCCAAGATCTTTATCGGGGATCTTCTCAGCCCCAGCATTTT. This codes for CASSQDLYRGSSQPQHF.